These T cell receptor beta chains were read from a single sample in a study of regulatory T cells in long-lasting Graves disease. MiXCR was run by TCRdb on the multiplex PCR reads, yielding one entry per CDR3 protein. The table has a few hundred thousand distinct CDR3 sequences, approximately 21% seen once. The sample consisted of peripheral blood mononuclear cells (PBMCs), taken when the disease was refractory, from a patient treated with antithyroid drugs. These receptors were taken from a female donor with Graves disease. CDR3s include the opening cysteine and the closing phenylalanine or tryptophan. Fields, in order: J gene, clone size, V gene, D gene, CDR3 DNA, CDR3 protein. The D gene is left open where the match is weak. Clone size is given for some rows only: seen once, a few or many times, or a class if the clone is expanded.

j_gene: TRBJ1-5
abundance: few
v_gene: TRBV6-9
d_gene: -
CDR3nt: TGTGCCAGCAGTTATAACTTCAATCAGCCCCAGCATTTT
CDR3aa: CASSYNFNQPQHF

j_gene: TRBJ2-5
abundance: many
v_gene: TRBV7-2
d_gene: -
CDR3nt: TGTGCCAGCAGCTTAGTGGTCCAAGAGACCCAGTACTTC
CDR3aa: CASSLVVQETQYF

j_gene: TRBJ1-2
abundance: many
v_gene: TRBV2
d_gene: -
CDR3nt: TGTGCCAGCAGTGATTCGTTTGGACCTGGCTACACCTTC
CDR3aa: CASSDSFGPGYTF

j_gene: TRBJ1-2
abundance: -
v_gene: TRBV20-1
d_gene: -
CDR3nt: TGCAGTGCCCCGGGTCCGGGGATGACGGGCTACACCTTC
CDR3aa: CSAPGPGMTGYTF

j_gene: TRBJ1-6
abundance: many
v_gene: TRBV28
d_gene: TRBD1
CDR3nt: TGTGCCAGCAGTCCCCCCGGCGGGACAGGGTATTCACCCCTCCACTTT
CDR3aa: CASSPPGGTGYSPLHF

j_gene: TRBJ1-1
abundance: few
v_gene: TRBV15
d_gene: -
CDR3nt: TGTGCCACCAGCAGACCGGAACGGGGGCGGCGAGGGACTGAAGCTTTCTTT
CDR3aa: CATSRPERGRRGTEAFF

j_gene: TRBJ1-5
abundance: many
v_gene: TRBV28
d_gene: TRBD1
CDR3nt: TGTGCCAGCAGTCAGGACAGGGTCCTGGATCAGCCCCAGCATTTT
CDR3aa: CASSQDRVLDQPQHF

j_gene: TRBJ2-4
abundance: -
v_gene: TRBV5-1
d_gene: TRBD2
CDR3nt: TGCGCCAGCAGCAGTAGCGGGAGCGGGAACATTCAGTACTTC
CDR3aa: CASSSSGSGNIQYF

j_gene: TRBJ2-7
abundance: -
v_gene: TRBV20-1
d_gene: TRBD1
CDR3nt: TGCAGTGCTAGAGAAGACAGGGGGGTTACCTACGAGCAGTACTTC
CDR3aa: CSAREDRGVTYEQYF

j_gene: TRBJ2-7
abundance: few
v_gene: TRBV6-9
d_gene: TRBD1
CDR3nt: TGTGCCAGCAGTTACTCTACAGGGGTTACCTACGAGCAGTACTTC
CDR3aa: CASSYSTGVTYEQYF

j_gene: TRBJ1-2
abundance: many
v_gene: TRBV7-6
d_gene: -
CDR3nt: TGTGCCAGCAGCTTAGTGGCCGGGAACTATGGCTACACCTTC
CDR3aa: CASSLVAGNYGYTF

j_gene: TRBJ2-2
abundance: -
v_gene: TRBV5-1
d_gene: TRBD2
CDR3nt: TGCGCCAGCAGCTTGGTTGCGGGAGGGATCACCGGGGAGCTGTTTTTT
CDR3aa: CASSLVAGGITGELFF

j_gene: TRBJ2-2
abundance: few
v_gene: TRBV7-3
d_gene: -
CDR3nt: TGTGCCAGCAGCCAAGCTAAGAACACCGGGGAGCTGTTTTTT
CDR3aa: CASSQAKNTGELFF